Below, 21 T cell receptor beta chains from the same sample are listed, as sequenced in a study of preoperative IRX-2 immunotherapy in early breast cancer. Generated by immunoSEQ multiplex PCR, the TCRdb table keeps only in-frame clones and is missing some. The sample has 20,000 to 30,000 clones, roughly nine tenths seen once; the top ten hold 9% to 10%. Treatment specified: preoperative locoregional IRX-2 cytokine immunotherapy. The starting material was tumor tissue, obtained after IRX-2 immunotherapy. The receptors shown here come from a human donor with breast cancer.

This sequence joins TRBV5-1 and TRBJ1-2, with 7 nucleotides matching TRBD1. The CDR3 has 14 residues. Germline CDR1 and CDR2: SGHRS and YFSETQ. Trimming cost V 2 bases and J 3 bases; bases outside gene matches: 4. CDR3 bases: TGCGCCAGCAGCTTCGGGACAGCGGACTATGGCTACACCTTC. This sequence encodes CASSFGTADYGYTF.

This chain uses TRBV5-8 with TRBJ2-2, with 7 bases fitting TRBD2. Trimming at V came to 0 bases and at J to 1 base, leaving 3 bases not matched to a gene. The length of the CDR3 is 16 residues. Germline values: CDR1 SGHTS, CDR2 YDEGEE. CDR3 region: CASSLGAGVNTGELFF. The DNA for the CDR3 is TGTGCCAGCAGCTTGGGCGCGGGGGTGAACACCGGGGAGCTGTTTTTT.

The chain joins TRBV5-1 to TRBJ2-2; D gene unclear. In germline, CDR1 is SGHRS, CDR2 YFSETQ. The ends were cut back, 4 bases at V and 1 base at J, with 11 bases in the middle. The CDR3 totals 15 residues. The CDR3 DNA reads TGCGCCAGCAGCCAAACGCCTATGAACACCGGGGAGCTGTTTTTT. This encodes CASSQTPMNTGELFF.

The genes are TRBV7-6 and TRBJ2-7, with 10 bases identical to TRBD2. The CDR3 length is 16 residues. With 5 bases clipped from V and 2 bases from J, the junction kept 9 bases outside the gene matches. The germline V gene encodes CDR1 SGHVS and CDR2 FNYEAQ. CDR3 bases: TGTGCCAGCAGCCCTCTTGATAGCGGGGGGCCCTACGAGCAGTACTTC. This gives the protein CASSPLDSGGPYEQYF.

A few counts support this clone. In DNA, the CDR3 is TGCGCCAGCAGCCAAGGGGGACTAGCGGGAGTCGGAACCGGGGAGCTGTTTTTT. Protein sequence: CASSQGGLAGVGTGELFF. The chain has TRBV4-1 and TRBJ2-2; 14 bases align to TRBD2. Germline loops: CDR1 MGHRA, CDR2 YSYEKL. The CDR3 is 18 residues long. The junction had 6 bases not matched to a gene; V was cut back by 1 base and J by 5 bases.

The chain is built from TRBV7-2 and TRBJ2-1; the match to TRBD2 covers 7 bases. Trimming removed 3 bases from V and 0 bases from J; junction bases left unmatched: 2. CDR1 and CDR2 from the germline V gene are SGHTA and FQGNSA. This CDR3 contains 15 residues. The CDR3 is CASSFRGSSYNEQFF. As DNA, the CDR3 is TGTGCCAGCAGCTTTCGCGGGAGCTCCTACAATGAGCAGTTCTTC. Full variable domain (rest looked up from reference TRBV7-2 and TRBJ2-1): GAGVSQSPSNKVTEKGKDVELRCDPISGHTALYWYRQSLGQGLEFLIYFQGNSAPDKSGLPSDRFSAERTGGSVSTLTIQRTQQEDSAVYLCASSFRGSSYNEQFFGPGTRLTVL.

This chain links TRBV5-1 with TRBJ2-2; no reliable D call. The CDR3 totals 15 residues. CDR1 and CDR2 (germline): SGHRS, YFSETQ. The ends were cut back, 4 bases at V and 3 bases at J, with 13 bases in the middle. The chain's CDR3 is CASSAQSEYTGELFF. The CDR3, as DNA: TGCGCCAGCAGCGCGCAATCAGAATACACCGGGGAGCTGTTTTTT. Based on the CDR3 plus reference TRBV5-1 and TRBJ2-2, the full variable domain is KAGVTQTPRYLIKTRGQQVTLSCSPISGHRSVSWYQQTPGQGLQFLFEYFSETQRNKGNFPGRFSGRQFSNSRSEMNVSTLELGDSALYLCASSAQSEYTGELFFGEGSRLTVL.

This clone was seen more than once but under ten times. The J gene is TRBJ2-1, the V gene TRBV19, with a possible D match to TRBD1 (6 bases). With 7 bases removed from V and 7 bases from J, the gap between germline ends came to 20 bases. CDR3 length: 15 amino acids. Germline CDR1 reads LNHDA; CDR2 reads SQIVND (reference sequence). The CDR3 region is CASTQLQGGWNEQFF. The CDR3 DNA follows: TGTGCCAGTACCCAACTACAGGGTGGATGGAATGAGCAGTTCTTC.

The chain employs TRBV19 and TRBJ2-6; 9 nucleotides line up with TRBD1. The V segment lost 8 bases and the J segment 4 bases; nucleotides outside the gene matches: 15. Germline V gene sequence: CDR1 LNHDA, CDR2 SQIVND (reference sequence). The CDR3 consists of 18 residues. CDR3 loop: CASAINSGQGSGANVLTF. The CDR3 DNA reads TGTGCCAGTGCGATCAACTCGGGACAGGGTTCCGGGGCCAACGTCCTGACTTTC. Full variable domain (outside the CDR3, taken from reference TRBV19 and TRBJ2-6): DGGITQSPKYLFRKEGQNVTLSCEQNLNHDAMYWYRQDPGQGLRLIYYSQIVNDFQKGDIAEGYSVSREKKESFPLTVTSAQKNPTAFYLCASAINSGQGSGANVLTFGAGSRLTVL.

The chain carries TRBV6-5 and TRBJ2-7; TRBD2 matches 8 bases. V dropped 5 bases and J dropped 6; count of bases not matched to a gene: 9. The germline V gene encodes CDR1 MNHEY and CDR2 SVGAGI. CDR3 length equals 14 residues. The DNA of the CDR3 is TGTGCCAGCAGTCCGGGACTAGAGTTACCCGAGCAGTACTTC. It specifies CASSPGLELPEQYF.

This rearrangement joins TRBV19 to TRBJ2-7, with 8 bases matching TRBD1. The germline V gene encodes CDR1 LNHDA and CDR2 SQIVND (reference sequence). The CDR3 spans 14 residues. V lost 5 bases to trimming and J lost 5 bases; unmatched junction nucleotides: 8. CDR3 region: CASSRRQGFHEQYF. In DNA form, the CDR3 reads TGTGCCAGTAGTCGAAGACAGGGGTTCCACGAGCAGTACTTC.

The CDR3 spells CASSLAGGPSEQFF. The DNA of the CDR3 is TGTGCCAGCAGCTTAGCGGGGGGGCCAAGTGAGCAGTTCTTC. The chain is built from TRBV11-2 and TRBJ2-1; the match to TRBD2 covers 8 bases. J lost 9 bases, V lost 1 base, and 5 bases had no gene match. CDR1 SGHAT and CDR2 FQNNGV come from the germline V gene. This CDR3 is built from 14 residues. The full variable domain, in which reference TRBV11-2 and TRBJ2-1 provide the parts outside the CDR3, is EAGVAQSPRYKIIEKRQSVAFWCNPISGHATLYWYQQILGQGPKLLIQFQNNGVVDDSQLPKDRFSAERLKGVDSTLKIQPAKLEDSAVYLCASSLAGGPSEQFFGPGTRLTVL.

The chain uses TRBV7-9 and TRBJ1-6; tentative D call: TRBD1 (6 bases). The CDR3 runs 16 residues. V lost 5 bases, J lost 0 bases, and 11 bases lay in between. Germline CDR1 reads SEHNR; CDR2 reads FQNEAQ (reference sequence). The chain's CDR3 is CASSRRGSSYNSPLHF. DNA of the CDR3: TGTGCCAGCAGCCGCAGGGGCAGCTCCTATAATTCACCCCTCCACTTT. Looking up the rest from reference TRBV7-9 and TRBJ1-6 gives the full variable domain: DTGVSQNPRHKITKRGQNVTFRCDPISEHNRLYWYRQTLGQGPEFLTYFQNEAQLEKSRLLSDRFSAERPKGSFSTLEIQRTEQGDSAMYLCASSRRGSSYNSPLHFGNGTRLTVT.

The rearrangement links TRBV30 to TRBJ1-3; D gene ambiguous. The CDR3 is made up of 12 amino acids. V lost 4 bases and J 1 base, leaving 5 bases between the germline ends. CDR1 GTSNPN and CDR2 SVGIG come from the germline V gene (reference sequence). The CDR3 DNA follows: TGTGCCTGGAAGGCGTCTGGAAACACCATATATTTT. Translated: CAWKASGNTIYF. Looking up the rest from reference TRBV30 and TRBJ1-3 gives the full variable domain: SQTIHQWPATLVQPVGSPLSLECTVEGTSNPNLYWYRQAAGRGLQLLFYSVGIGQISSEVPQNLSASRPQDRQFILSSKKLLLSDSGFYLCAWKASGNTIYFGEGSWLTVV.

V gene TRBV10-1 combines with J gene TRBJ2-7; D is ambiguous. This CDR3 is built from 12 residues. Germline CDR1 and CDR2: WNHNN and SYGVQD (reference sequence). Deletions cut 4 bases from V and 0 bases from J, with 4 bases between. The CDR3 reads CASSGISYEQYF. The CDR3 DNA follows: TGCGCCAGCAGTGGGATCTCCTACGAGCAGTACTTC.

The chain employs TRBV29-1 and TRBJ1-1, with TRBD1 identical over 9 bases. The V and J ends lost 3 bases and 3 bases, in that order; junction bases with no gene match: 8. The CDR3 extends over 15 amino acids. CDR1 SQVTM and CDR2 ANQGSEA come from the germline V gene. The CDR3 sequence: CSVDPQGAVDTEAFF. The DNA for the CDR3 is TGCAGCGTTGACCCACAGGGGGCGGTGGACACTGAAGCTTTCTTT.

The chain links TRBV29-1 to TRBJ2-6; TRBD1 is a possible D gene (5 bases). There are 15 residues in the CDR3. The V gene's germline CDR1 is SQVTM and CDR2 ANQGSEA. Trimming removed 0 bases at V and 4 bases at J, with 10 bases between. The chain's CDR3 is CSVEEQDTGANVLTF. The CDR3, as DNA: TGCAGCGTTGAAGAACAGGATACGGGGGCCAACGTCCTGACTTTC.

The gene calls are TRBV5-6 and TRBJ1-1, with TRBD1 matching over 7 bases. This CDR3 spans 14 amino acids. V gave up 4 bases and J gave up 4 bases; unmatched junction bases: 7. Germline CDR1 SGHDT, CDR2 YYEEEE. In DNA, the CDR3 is TGTGCCAGCAGCGATCCACAGGGGTCCACTGAAGCTTTCTTT. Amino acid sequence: CASSDPQGSTEAFF.

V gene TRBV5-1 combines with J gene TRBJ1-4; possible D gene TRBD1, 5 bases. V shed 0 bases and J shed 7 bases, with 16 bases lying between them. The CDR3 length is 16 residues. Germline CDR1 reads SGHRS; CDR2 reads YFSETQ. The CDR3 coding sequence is TGCGCCAGCAGCTTGGCTCACGGACAAAGCGGTGAAAAACTGTTTTTT. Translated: CASSLAHGQSGEKLFF.

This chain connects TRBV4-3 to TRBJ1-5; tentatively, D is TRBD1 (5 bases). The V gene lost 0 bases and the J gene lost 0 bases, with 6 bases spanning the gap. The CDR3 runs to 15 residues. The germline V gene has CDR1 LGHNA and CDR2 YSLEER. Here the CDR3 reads CASSQEGDSNQPQHF. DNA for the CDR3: TGCGCCAGCAGCCAAGAGGGGGATAGCAATCAGCCCCAGCATTTT.

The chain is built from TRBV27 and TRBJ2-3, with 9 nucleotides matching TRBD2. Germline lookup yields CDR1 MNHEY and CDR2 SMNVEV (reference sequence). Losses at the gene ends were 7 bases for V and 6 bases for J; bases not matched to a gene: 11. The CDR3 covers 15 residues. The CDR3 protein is CASTLGGGRVDTQYF. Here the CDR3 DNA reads TGTGCCAGCACCCTCGGGGGCGGGAGGGTGGATACGCAGTATTTT.